This T cell receptor (beta chain) was observed in a study of monozygotic twins with inflammatory bowel disease. Study-level results: Extra variability in the repertoires of patients may have come from differing immunosuppressive treatments. T cell subtypes that differed could not be told apart. The study found lower TCRbeta diversity (inverse Simpson) in IBD patients than in healthy co-twins.

Germline V gene data show CDR1 as SGHRS and CDR2 as YFSETQ. The CDR3 is made up of 16 amino acids. Incorporation of UMIs carrying a 6-nucleotide sample barcode was performed by template switching. TCRdb reprocessed the 5' RACE reads and reports one entry per CDR3 protein, with no DNA. This specimen shows about 200,000 distinct CDR3 sequences; the ten leading clones hold more than 7.5%. Notes on this clonotype: Its antigen is unknown.

The chain employs TRBV5-1 and TRBJ2-1; TCRdb's D call of TRBD1 is untestable without DNA. The TCR sequence derives from a human donor with ulcerative colitis or Crohn's disease, or a healthy co-twin of an affected twin (not recorded which). The sequenced sample was blood. The chain's CDR3 is CASSPGQGGTYDEQFF.